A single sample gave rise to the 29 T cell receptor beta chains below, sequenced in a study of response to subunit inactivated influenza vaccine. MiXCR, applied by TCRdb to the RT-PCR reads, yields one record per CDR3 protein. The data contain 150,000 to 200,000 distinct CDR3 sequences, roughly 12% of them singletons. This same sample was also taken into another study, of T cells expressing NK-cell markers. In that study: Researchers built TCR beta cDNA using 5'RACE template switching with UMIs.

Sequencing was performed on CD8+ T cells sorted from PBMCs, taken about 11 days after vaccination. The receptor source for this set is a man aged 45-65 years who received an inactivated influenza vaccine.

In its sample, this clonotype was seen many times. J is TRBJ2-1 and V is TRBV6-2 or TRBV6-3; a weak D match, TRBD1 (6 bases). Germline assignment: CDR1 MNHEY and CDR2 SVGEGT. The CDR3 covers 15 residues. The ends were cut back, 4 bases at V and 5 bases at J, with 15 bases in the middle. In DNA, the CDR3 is TGTGCCAGCAGTTGGGCTATGGGGGCCCACAATGAGCAGTTCTTC. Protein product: CASSWAMGAHNEQFF.

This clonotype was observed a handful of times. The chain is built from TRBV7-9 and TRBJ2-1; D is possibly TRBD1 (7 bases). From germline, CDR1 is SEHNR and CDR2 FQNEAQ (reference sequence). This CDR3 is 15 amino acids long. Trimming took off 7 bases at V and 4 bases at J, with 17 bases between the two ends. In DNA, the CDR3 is TGTGCCAGCACCGGGGGACAGTTACTTTACAATGAGCAGTTCTTC. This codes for CASTGGQLLYNEQFF.

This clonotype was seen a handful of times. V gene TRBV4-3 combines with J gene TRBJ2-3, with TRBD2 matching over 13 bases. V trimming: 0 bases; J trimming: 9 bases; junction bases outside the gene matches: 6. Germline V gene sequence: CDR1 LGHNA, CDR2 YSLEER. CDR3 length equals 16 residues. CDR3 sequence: CASSQDLTSGGRTQYF. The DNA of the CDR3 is TGCGCCAGCAGCCAAGATTTGACTAGCGGGGGGAGAACGCAGTATTTT.

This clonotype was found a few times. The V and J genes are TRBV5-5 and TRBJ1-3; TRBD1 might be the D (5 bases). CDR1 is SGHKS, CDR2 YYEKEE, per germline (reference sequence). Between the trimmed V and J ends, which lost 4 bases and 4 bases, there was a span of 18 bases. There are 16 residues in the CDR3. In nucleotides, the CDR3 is TGTGCCAGCAGCCTCATTTTGGGGGGGTACGGAAACACCATATATTTT. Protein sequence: CASSLILGGYGNTIYF.

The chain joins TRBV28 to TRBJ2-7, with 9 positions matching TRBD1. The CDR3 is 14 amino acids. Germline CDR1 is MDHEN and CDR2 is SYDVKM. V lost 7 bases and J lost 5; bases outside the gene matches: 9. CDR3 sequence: CASIPPGTGNEQYF. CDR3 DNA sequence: TGTGCCAGCATTCCCCCCGGGACAGGGAACGAGCAGTACTTC.

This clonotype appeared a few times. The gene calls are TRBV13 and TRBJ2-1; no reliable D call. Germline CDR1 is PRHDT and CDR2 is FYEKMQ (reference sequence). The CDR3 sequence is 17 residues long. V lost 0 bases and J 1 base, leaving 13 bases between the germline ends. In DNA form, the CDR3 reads TGTGCCAGCAGCTTAGGAGAGCTGGATCGGTCCTACAATGAGCAGTTCTTC. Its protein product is CASSLGELDRSYNEQFF.

CDR3 nucleotide sequence: TGTGCCTGCGAGACAGGGACCTACGAGCAGTACTTC. It translates to CACETGTYEQYF. This chain links TRBV30 with TRBJ2-7; TRBD1 aligns across 7 bases. Germline CDR1 is GTSNPN and CDR2 is SVGIG (reference sequence). This CDR3 has 12 amino acids. J was trimmed by 2 bases and V by 6 bases; bases with no gene match: 4.

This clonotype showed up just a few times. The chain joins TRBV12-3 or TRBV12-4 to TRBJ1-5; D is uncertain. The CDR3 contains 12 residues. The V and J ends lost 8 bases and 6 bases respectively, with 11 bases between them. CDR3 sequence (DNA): TGTGCCAGCGCTAACAAAGGTCAGCCCCAGCATTTT. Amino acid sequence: CASANKGQPQHF.

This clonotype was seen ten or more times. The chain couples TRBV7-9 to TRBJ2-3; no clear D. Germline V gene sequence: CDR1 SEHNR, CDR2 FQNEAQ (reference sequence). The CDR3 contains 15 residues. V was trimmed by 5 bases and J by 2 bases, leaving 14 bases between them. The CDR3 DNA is TGTGCCAGCAGCCAAGAGTACGCAGACACAGATACGCAGTATTTT. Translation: CASSQEYADTDTQYF.

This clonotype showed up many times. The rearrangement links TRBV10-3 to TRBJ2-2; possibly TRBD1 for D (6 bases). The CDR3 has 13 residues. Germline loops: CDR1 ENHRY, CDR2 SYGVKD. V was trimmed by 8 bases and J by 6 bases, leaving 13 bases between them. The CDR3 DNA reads TGTGCCATCGGCCCGGACAGCCCCGGGGAGCTGTTTTTT. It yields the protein CAIGPDSPGELFF.

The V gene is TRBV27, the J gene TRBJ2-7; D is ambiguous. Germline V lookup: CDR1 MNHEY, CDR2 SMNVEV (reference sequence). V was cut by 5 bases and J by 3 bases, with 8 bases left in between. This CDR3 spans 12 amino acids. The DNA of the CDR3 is TGTGCCAGCAGTCCGAGACGCTACGAGCAGTACTTC. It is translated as CASSPRRYEQYF.

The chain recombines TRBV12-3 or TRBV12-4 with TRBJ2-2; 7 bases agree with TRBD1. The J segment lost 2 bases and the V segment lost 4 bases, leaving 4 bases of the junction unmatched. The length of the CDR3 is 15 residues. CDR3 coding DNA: TGTGCCAGCAGTTCCGACAGGGATAACACCGGGGAGCTGTTTTTT. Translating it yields CASSSDRDNTGELFF.

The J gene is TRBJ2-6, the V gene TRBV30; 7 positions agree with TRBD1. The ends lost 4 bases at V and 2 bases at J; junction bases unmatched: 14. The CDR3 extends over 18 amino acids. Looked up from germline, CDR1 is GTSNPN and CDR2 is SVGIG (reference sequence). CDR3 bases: TGTGCCTGGAACCCCAAGGGACAGCTTCCGCCTGGGGCCAACGTCCTGACTTTC. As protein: CAWNPKGQLPPGANVLTF. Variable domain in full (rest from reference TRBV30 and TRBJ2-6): SQTIHQWPATLVQPVGSPLSLECTVEGTSNPNLYWYRQAAGRGLQLLFYSVGIGQISSEVPQNLSASRPQDRQFILSSKKLLLSDSGFYLCAWNPKGQLPPGANVLTFGAGSRLTVL.

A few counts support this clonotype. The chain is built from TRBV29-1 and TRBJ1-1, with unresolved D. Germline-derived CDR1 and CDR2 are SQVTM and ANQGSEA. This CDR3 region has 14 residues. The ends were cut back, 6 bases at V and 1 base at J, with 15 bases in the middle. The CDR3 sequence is CSVPRNEGNTEAFF. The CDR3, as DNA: TGCAGCGTACCACGCAATGAGGGGAACACTGAAGCTTTCTTT.

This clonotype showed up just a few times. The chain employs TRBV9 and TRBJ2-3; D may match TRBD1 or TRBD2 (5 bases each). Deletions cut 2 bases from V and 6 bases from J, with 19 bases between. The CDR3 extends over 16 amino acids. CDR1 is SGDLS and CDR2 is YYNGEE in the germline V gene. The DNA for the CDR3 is TGTGCCAGCAGCGTCTGGGACGTTCGTTATGCGGATACGCAGTATTTT. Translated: CASSVWDVRYADTQYF.

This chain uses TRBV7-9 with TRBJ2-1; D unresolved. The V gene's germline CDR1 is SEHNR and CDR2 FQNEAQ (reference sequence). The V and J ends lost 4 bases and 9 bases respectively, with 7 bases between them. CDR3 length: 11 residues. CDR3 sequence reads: CASSSSGEQFF. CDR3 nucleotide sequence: TGTGCCAGCAGCTCCTCTGGTGAGCAGTTCTTC.

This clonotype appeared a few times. In DNA form, the CDR3 reads TGTGCCAGCAGTCCGCTGACTAGTACACAAGAGACCCAGTACTTC. This codes for CASSPLTSTQETQYF. The chain links TRBV27 to TRBJ2-5, with D possibly matching TRBD2 (6 bases). Germline-derived CDR1 and CDR2 are MNHEY and SMNVEV (reference sequence). The CDR3 is 15 amino acids. Trimming took 5 bases from V and 2 from J, leaving 15 bases between them.

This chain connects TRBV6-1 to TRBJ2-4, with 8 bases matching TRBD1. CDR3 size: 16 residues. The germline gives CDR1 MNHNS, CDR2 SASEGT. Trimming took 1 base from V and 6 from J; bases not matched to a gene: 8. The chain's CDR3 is CASSEDIGTGLNIQYF. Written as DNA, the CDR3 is TGTGCCAGCAGTGAAGACATCGGGACAGGCCTAAACATTCAGTACTTC.

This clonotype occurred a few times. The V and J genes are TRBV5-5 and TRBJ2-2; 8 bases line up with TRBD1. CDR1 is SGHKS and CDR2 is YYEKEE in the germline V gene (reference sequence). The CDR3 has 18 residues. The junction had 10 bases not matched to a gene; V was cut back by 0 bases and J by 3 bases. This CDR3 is CASSLGGQGNIYTGELFF. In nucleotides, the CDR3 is TGTGCCAGCAGCTTGGGTGGACAGGGAAATATTTACACCGGGGAGCTGTTTTTT.

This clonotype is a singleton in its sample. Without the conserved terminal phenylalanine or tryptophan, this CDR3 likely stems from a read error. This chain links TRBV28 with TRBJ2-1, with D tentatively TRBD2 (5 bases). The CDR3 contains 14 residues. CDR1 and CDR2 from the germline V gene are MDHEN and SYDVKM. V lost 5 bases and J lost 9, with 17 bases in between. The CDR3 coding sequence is TGTGCCAGCAGTCAGCTTCCGGGGTGGTCTGAGCAGTTCTTA. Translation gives CASSQLPGWSEQFL.

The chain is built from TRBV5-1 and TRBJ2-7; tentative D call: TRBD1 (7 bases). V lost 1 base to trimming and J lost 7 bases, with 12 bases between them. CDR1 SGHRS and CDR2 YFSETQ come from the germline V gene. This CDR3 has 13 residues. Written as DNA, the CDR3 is TGCGCCAGCAGCTTGACAGGGGCGGGGGAGCAGTACTTC. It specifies CASSLTGAGEQYF.

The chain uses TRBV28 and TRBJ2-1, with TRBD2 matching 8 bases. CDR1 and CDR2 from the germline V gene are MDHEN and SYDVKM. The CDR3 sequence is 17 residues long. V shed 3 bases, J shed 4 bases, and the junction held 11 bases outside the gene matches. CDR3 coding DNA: TGTGCCAGCAGTTTTCGAGATAGCGGGAACCCATACAATGAGCAGTTCTTC. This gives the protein CASSFRDSGNPYNEQFF.

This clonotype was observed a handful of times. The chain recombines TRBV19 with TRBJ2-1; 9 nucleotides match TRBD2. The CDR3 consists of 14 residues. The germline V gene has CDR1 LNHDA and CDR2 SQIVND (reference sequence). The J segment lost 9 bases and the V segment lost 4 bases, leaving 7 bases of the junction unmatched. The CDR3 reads CASSRLAGSLEQFF. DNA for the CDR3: TGTGCCAGTAGTAGGCTAGCGGGGTCGCTTGAGCAGTTCTTC.

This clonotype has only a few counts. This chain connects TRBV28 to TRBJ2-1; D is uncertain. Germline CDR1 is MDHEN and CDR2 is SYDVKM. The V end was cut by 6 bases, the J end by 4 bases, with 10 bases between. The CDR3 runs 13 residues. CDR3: CASRDLGYNEQFF. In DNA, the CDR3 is TGTGCCAGCAGGGACCTCGGTTACAATGAGCAGTTCTTC.

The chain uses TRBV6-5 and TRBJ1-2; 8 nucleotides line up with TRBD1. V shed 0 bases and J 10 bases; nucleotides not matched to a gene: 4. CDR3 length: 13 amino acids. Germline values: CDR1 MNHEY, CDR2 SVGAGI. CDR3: CASSYSGQGDYTF. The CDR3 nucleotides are TGTGCCAGCAGTTACTCCGGACAGGGCGACTACACCTTC.

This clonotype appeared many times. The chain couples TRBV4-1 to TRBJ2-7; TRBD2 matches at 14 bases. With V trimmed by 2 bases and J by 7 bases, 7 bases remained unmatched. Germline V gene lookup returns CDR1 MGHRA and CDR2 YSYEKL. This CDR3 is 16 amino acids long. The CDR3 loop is CASSQLTTSGRGEQYF. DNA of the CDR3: TGCGCCAGCAGCCAACTGACGACTAGCGGGAGGGGAGAGCAGTACTTC.

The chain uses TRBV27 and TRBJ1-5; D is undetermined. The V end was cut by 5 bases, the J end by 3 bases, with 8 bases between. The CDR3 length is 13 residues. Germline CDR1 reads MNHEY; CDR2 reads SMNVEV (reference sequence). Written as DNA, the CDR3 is TGTGCCAGCAGTCCCGTTATCAATCAGCCCCAGCATTTT. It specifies CASSPVINQPQHF.

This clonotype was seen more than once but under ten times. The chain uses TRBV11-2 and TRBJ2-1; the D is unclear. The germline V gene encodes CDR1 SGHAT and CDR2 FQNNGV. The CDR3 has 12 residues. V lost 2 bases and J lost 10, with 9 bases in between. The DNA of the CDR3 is TGTGCCAGCAGCTTACCCTTGGAGGAGCAGTTCTTC. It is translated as CASSLPLEEQFF.

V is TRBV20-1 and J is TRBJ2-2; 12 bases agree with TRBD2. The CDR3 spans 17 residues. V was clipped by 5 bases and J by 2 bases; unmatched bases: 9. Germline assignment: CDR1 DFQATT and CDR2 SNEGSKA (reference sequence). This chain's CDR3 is CSARGLAGGRNTGELFF. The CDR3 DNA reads TGCAGTGCTCGCGGGCTAGCGGGGGGGAGAAACACCGGGGAGCTGTTTTTT.